Described below is a single TCR beta chain sequence and its context. No cognate antigen has been identified for it. No much larger clone exists at a distance of one base, and base qualities are not known. The time point tag for this specimen amounts to: baseline before first vaccination. In the paper's terms, the treatment or condition label means: meningococcal conjugate vaccine given as trial control. Samples from vaccinated people were obtained from the UK trials COV001 and COV002, which included a single-blind randomized controlled phase 2/3 trial of AZD1222 (ChAdOx1 nCoV-19) in healthy adults. For TCRbeta chain sequencing, PBMC samples were collected from trial participants at day 0 and at day 28 after the second dose. The CDR3 regions of human TCRbeta chains were subjected to immunosequencing. Under the source paper's analysis protocol: TCRs in the repertoires were matched against a reference library of SARS-CoV-2-specific TCRs that had been generated with the MIRA antigen-specificity platform. Breadth meant the fraction of unique TCRs that were SARS-CoV-2-associated, whereas depth meant the fraction of total T cells that were SARS-CoV-2-associated. Using the MIRA data, every spike-specific TCR was mapped to the spike region that the TCR reacted to and assigned to either a CD4 or a CD8 class. Log10-transformed breadth and depth values were compared by one-way ANOVA with Sidak's multiple comparisons tests. TCRdb stores this immuneACCESS table with in-frame sequences only. Part of the clones is absent; in the studies checked, under half of the shortfall reflects unresolved V genes, and no reason is known for the rest. That table is the source of V, J and clone size, and D and trimming were worked out from the DNA. Counted in this sample were some 100,000 clones; around 90% of them appeared once. Together, the top ten hold roughly 13% of the sample.

This sample was taken from a study of T cell responses to AZD1222 COVID-19 vaccine (dated by TCRdb to the early 2020s). Notes on the research overall: TCR sequencing was performed for roughly 250 trial participants, of whom about 200 were given two doses of AZD1222 and some 25 were given two doses of MenACWY control vaccine. Trial participants were enrolled by age into subgroups of 18-55, 56-69 and 70-plus years, and around 150, 28 and 57 TCR-sequenced participants, respectively, were included in these subgroups.

Points the paper makes about the study in general: Conclusions about previously exposed vaccinees are limited, since just a handful of AZD1222 recipients were seropositive for SARS-CoV-2 at baseline. The whole spike protein was spanned by vaccine-associated CD4 TCRs, and dominant responses were seen in regions 160-218 and 743-854. Spike-specific TCR breadth and depth rose significantly after two AZD1222 doses compared with day 0 and with MenACWY recipients. In the small 56-69-year group, the increase in depth fell short of significance, most likely because of low power. Participants were mostly white British, with more females than males. The authors suggested clonal diversity may have been underestimated. No day 14 peak-response samples were available, so repertoires were characterized only after the peak T cell response. Reportedly, close to half of the unique spike-specific TCRs recognized epitopes lying outside the regions that are mutated in the B.1.351 and B.1.1.7 variants.

The specimen comprised peripheral blood, sampled on day 0 of MenACWY control vaccination. The TCR comes from an adult in good health.

The CDR3 has the sequence CASSQGQVTGNQPQHF. The nucleotide sequence is given as TGCGCCAGCAGCCAAGGTCAGGTGACAGGCAATCAGCCCCAGCATTTT. The chain links TRBV4-1 with TRBJ1-5; TRBD1 is perhaps the D gene, given 5 matching bases. The germline V gene sets CDR1 to MGHRA and CDR2 to YSYEKL. The CDR3, cysteine through phenylalanine, is 16 amino acids long. Only CDR3 DNA remains: 48 bases, in frame from the first base. V is cut by 1 base and J by 2 bases, and the space between the germline ends is 12 bases.